This T cell receptor (beta chain) came from a study of identical twins (TCRdb year 2016). Describing the broader study: The study deep-sequenced TCR alpha and beta repertoires from monozygotic twins, unrelated adults of various ages and cord blood to test whether fetal clonotypes persist. To rule out contamination, the twin experiments were replicated at different times with different library preparation protocols. Overall results and qualifications from the work: Compared with coincidental sharing between unrelated individuals, out-of-frame TCR alpha sequences shared between twins showed an excess of sequences with low generation probability. In monozygotic twins, recombination models systematically underestimated out-of-frame TCR alpha sharing, but the models matched the sharing seen between unrelated individuals. Abundant cord blood beta clonotypes carried fewer insertions; young adult naive repertoires showed a weaker similar trend, while memory repertoires showed none. A weaker excess of twin sharing was found in beta out-of-frame sequences because the signal-to-noise ratio was lowered by fewer shared sequences. Conclusions relied on cross-sectional statistical analysis, since the same donors could not be followed over many years. Zero-insertion analyses could be partly confounded by invariant T cells such as MAIT and iNKT, though diverse VJ usage argued against such confounding for most clonotypes.

Every donor in the study was a healthy Caucasian. Three pairs of female monozygotic twins, all aged 18 to 29 years, made up the twin cohort. CD4+ and CD8+ T cell populations were isolated with positive isolation kits from Invitrogen. Trimming takes 5 bases from V and 5 bases from J, and the germline ends sit 21 bases apart. For CDR1 and CDR2, the germline V gene (reference sequence) lists LGHDT and YNNKEL. Measured from the cysteine to the phenylalanine, the CDR3 is 16 residues long. Only the CDR3 DNA is retained, 48 bases long and in frame from the first base. This clonotype was seen at least ten times. Its antigen remains unidentified. No base quality information exists; no much larger clone differs at one position. The library was prepared using 5' RACE. TCRdb shows the sequencer as Illumina HiSeq 2000. A universal primer binding site was added through template switching, and the final cDNA carried a unique molecular identifier so that TCR cDNA molecules could be counted accurately. Specific primers in the conserved constant-segment region were used to synthesize first-strand cDNA for the TCR alpha and beta chains. Each cDNA library was double barcoded, with a SMART-Mk sample barcode plus Illumina barcodes, to control for contamination. TruSeq adapter sequences and Illumina sample barcodes were added in two successive PCR steps. TCR alpha and beta cDNA libraries were sequenced on the Illumina HiSeq platform with custom primers. From the authors' description of their analysis: Raw reads were processed with MiGEC to extract unique molecular identifiers, and MiXCR was used to determine CDR3 positions. Recombination models were inferred per individual with the repgenHMM and IGoR tools using an EM algorithm. Shared clonotypes were analyzed with the tcR package in R, and sharing was normalized by the product of cloneset sizes. To study raw recombination free of thymic and clonal selection effects, out-of-frame nonproductive sequences were analyzed. The public reads were quality trimmed at Q25 with fastp and then assembled into clones with MiXCR by TCRdb, keeping productive beta chains. Identical CDR3 proteins give one entry, which carries the most common genes and DNA. These V and J calls are TCRdb output, not the study's own analysis. In this sample the table shows some 500,000 distinct CDR3 sequences, around 14% of which occur a single time. The ten largest account for 0.52% of the sample.

The sample also formed part of further work on yellow fever vaccine responses in identical twins. According to the second study: The authors reported that the T cell response to vaccination in identical twins appeared partly convergent and partly personalized. Focusing on identical twins, the study followed the T cell clones that responded to the vaccine, and did so with precision.

This TCR derives from a woman aged 18-29 years in good health. Here the chain combines TRBV3-1 and TRBJ1-1; TRBD1 could be the D gene, as 6 bases match. Material for sequencing was CD4+ T cells sorted from blood. The CDR3 region: CASSFGQPQVGTEAFF. The DNA sequence is TGTGCCAGCAGCTTTGGACAGCCCCAAGTTGGGACTGAAGCTTTCTTT.